This paragraph reports one TCR beta chain. Its antigen is not identified. The data originate from a study of shared clonotypes between healthy human individuals. For the study at large: Donors had three CD4 naive, three CD4 memory, two CD8 naive and one CD8 memory plate apiece. Points from the study as a whole: Among the subsets, naive ones generally showed larger estimated richness than memory ones.

Losses at the gene ends were 4 bases for V and 4 bases for J; bases not matched to a gene: 15. Looked up from germline, CDR1 is MGHRA and CDR2 is YSYEKL. This CDR3 comprises 18 residues. Assay used: immunoSEQ multiplex PCR; TCRdb lists only in-frame clones, some missing. The repertoire has 550,000 to 850,000 clones, roughly 72% of them found once; the top ten carry roughly 1.8%. V usage is TRBV4-1 and J usage is TRBJ2-7; 11 bases fit TRBD2. The specimen sequenced was memory CD4+ T cells sorted from blood. Subset: CD45RA-negative fraction. This TCR came from a young woman in good health. This CDR3 reads CASSPGPLGTSGLYEQYF. In nucleotides, the CDR3 is TGCGCCAGCAGCCCGGGACCCCTTGGGACTAGCGGATTATACGAGCAGTACTTC.